This T cell receptor (beta chain) was captured by sequencing in a study of T cell repertoires in cytomegalovirus infection. As for the study in general: Epitope selection comprised recently identified HLA-C-restricted CMV epitopes and well-studied HLA-B-restricted CMV epitopes. Public TCR beta signatures indicated both CMV infection and matching HLA type.

CDR1 and CDR2 from the germline V gene are SEHNR and FQNEAQ (reference sequence). V was pared by 5 bases and J by 5 bases, with 13 bases between. The CDR3 sequence is 15 residues long. As concerns this clonotype: What it binds is unknown.

General observations from the study: Ex vivo, HLA-C-restricted CMV-specific TCR beta clonotypes prevailed over the rest of the response. Public TCR beta family frequency separated CMV-and-HLA carriers, including in an independent cohort.

TCRdb re-derived calls from the reads in MiXCR, one entry per CDR3 protein. Of some 270,000 distinct CDR3 sequences listed, under 25% are singletons. This TCR was recovered from a human donor in good health (CMV status not recorded). Some clones in this sample may be carry-over from other donors' samples. Sample: cultured PBMCs, taken from culture after CMV antigen stimulation. The chain carries TRBV7-9 and TRBJ1-6; weak D call: TRBD1 (5 bases). Here the CDR3 DNA reads TGTGCCAGCAGCCCCGGACATACCGATAATTCACCCCTCCACTTT. Protein product: CASSPGHTDNSPLHF.